Reported below is one TCR beta chain. The participants were between roughly 18 and 90 years old and came from 20 to 30 US areas. Either two negative PCRs, clearance, or symptom resolution qualified Cohort 3 donors as recovered. The data belong to a study of blood T cell repertoires in COVID-19. Study-wide background: Sample material is recorded as cDNA or gDNA derived from T cells, B-cell-depleted T cells, or PBMCs.

Method: immunoSEQ multiplex PCR; TCRdb's copy keeps in-frame clones and lacks some. Seen here are 330,000 or so clones, about 90% observed once, and the top ten hold roughly 3%. The germline CDR1 and CDR2 sequences are WSHSY and SAAADI. The ends lost 4 bases at V and 0 bases at J; junction bases unmatched: 3. The CDR3 is 14 residues long. This TCR came from a woman aged 25 to 39 who had recovered from COVID-19. Source material: PBMCs or T cells enriched from blood (not recorded which). The chain uses TRBV10-2 and TRBJ2-7, with TRBD1 identical over 7 bases. The CDR3 DNA sequence: TGCGCCAGCAGTGGATGGACAGGCTCCTACGAGCAGTACTTC. This sequence encodes CASSGWTGSYEQYF.